The rows below give T cell receptor beta chains drawn from one sample of a study of identical twins. MiXCR, applied by TCRdb to the 5' RACE reads, yields one record per CDR3 protein. The sample lists more than 650,000 distinct CDR3 sequences, 5.5% to 7.5% seen once, with roughly 2% in the top ten. Sequenced: naive T cells sorted from blood. The receptor source for this set is a man aged 18 to 30 in good health. Both conserved end residues are part of each CDR3. A D gene is named only where the DNA matches it firmly. Not all rows give a size; the values are once, few, many and, for expanded clones, a class.

CDR3: CASSQGGIGAYEQYF
DNA: TGTGCCAGCAGTCAGGGGGGGATCGGGGCCTACGAGCAGTACTTC
length: 15
V: TRBV27
D: NA
size: many
J: TRBJ2-7

CDR3: CSAGRTGSTDTQYF
DNA: TGCAGTGCTGGGAGGACAGGGAGCACAGATACGCAGTATTTT
length: 14
V: TRBV20-1
D: TRBD1
size: many
J: TRBJ2-3

CDR3: CSARVTGRTDTQYF
DNA: TGCAGTGCTAGGGTTACGGGAAGGACAGATACGCAGTATTTT
length: 14
V: TRBV20-1
D: NA
size: many
J: TRBJ2-3

CDR3: CASSGAAYEQYF
DNA: TGTGCCAGTTCGGGGGCGGCCTACGAGCAGTACTTC
length: 12
V: TRBV28
D: NA
size: few
J: TRBJ2-7

CDR3: CASSLQGEGTEAFF
DNA: TGCGCCAGCAGCCTGCAGGGTGAGGGGACTGAAGCTTTCTTT
length: 14
V: TRBV5-1
D: NA
size: NA
J: TRBJ1-1

CDR3: CAISESLLAPTDTQYF
DNA: TGTGCCATCAGTGAGTCTCTACTAGCTCCCACAGATACGCAGTATTTT
length: 16
V: TRBV10-3
D: NA
size: NA
J: TRBJ2-3

CDR3: CASKMTGGGYNSPLHF
DNA: TGTGCCAGCAAGATGACAGGGGGCGGCTATAATTCACCCCTCCACTTT
length: 16
V: TRBV5-4
D: TRBD1
size: NA
J: TRBJ1-6

CDR3: CAWSVGTVRSNEKLFF
DNA: TGTGCCTGGAGTGTAGGGACAGTTCGAAGTAATGAAAAACTGTTTTTT
length: 16
V: TRBV30
D: TRBD1
size: NA
J: TRBJ1-4

CDR3: CASSPTAGGNSPLHF
DNA: TGTGCCAGCAGCCCCACGGCAGGGGGTAATTCACCCCTCCACTTT
length: 15
V: TRBV3-1
D: TRBD1
size: few
J: TRBJ1-6

CDR3: CASSLIGSSGPYNEQFF
DNA: TGTGCCAGCAGCTTGATAGGTTCTAGCGGGCCCTACAATGAGCAGTTCTTC
length: 17
V: TRBV5-5
D: TRBD2
size: few
J: TRBJ2-1

CDR3: CASSQELNEQFF
DNA: TGCGCCAGCAGTCAGGAGTTGAATGAGCAGTTCTTC
length: 12
V: TRBV4-1
D: NA
size: many
J: TRBJ2-1

CDR3: CASSYISQGIETQYF
DNA: TGTGCCAGCAGTTATATTTCACAGGGGATCGAGACCCAGTACTTC
length: 15
V: TRBV6-5
D: TRBD1
size: NA
J: TRBJ2-5

CDR3: CASSLGSAGRSYNEQFF
DNA: TGTGCCAGCAGCTTAGGAAGCGCGGGACGCTCCTACAATGAGCAGTTCTTC
length: 17
V: TRBV7-8
D: NA
size: few
J: TRBJ2-1

CDR3: CATRGGPVGKLFF
DNA: TGTGCCACCCGCGGGGGCCCCGTTGGGAAACTGTTTTTT
length: 13
V: TRBV2
D: NA
size: NA
J: TRBJ1-4

CDR3: CASREAGGQYNSPLHF
DNA: TGTGCCAGCAGGGAGGCAGGGGGCCAATATAATTCACCCCTCCACTTT
length: 16
V: TRBV5-6
D: TRBD1
size: NA
J: TRBJ1-6

CDR3: CSARDSQPGGGSGANVLTF
DNA: TGCAGTGCTAGAGATTCCCAACCAGGGGGGGGCTCTGGGGCCAACGTCCTGACTTTC
length: 19
V: TRBV20-1
D: NA
size: many
J: TRBJ2-6

CDR3: CASSQAGDRGPLLNTGELFF
DNA: TGCGCCAGCAGCCAAGCGGGGGACAGGGGCCCCCTACTTAACACCGGGGAGCTGTTTTTT
length: 20
V: TRBV4-1
D: TRBD1
size: NA
J: TRBJ2-2

CDR3: CASSSGGPTENEQFF
DNA: TGTGCCAGTTCCAGTGGAGGACCTACCGAGAATGAGCAGTTCTTC
length: 15
V: TRBV3-1
D: NA
size: few
J: TRBJ2-1

CDR3: CASSQGTAETQYF
DNA: TGTGCCAGCAGCCAAGGGACAGCAGAGACCCAGTACTTC
length: 13
V: TRBV4-2
D: NA
size: NA
J: TRBJ2-5

CDR3: CASSLQRLNTEAFF
DNA: TGCGCCAGCAGCTTACAGAGATTGAACACTGAAGCTTTCTTT
length: 14
V: TRBV5-1
D: NA
size: many
J: TRBJ1-1

CDR3: CASRGDTYTGELFF
DNA: TGTGCCAGCAGGGGGGACACCTACACCGGGGAGCTGTTTTTT
length: 14
V: TRBV21-1
D: NA
size: few
J: TRBJ2-2

CDR3: CASSLAYVSEQYF
DNA: TGCGCCAGCAGCTTGGCCTATGTTTCCGAGCAGTACTTC
length: 13
V: TRBV5-1
D: NA
size: NA
J: TRBJ2-7

CDR3: CASSLAGAGDTQYF
DNA: TGCGCCAGCAGCCTAGCGGGAGCGGGCGATACGCAGTATTTT
length: 14
V: TRBV12-3/TRBV12-4
D: TRBD2
size: many
J: TRBJ2-3

CDR3: CASSPSGTRVADTQYF
DNA: TGTGCCAGCAGTCCCTCCGGGACTAGGGTCGCAGATACGCAGTATTTT
length: 16
V: TRBV12-3/TRBV12-4
D: TRBD2
size: many
J: TRBJ2-3

CDR3: CASSRGSIYDEQYF
DNA: TGCGCCAGCAGCCGAGGGTCCATTTATGACGAGCAGTACTTC
length: 14
V: TRBV4-1
D: NA
size: NA
J: TRBJ2-7

CDR3: CSVELLTDGYEQYF
DNA: TGCAGCGTTGAACTACTAACAGATGGTTACGAGCAGTACTTC
length: 14
V: TRBV29-1
D: NA
size: NA
J: TRBJ2-7

CDR3: CASSFSGGTGELFF
DNA: TGTGCCAGCAGTTTCTCCGGGGGCACCGGGGAGCTGTTTTTT
length: 14
V: TRBV27
D: NA
size: many
J: TRBJ2-2

CDR3: CASSRGSGQPYNEQFF
DNA: TGTGCCAGCAGCCGAGGGTCGGGGCAACCCTACAATGAGCAGTTCTTC
length: 16
V: TRBV7-2
D: NA
size: few
J: TRBJ2-1

CDR3: CASSLSLSSGIGDTQYF
DNA: TGTGCCAGCAGCTTATCGCTGTCTTCTGGGATAGGGGATACGCAGTATTTT
length: 17
V: TRBV7-2
D: NA
size: many
J: TRBJ2-3

CDR3: CASSLYSASPDTQYF
DNA: TGTGCCAGCAGTTTATACAGCGCTAGCCCAGATACGCAGTATTTT
length: 15
V: TRBV12-3/TRBV12-4
D: NA
size: many
J: TRBJ2-3

CDR3: CASGVNYGYTF
DNA: TGTGCCAGCGGGGTAAACTATGGCTACACCTTC
length: 11
V: TRBV12-3/TRBV12-4
D: NA
size: few
J: TRBJ1-2

CDR3: CSGTSGTFNEQFF
DNA: TGCAGCGGGACTAGCGGAACTTTCAATGAGCAGTTCTTC
length: 13
V: TRBV29-1
D: TRBD2
size: NA
J: TRBJ2-1

CDR3: CASSAIYYQETQYF
DNA: TGTGCCAGCAGCGCCATATACTACCAAGAGACCCAGTACTTC
length: 14
V: TRBV7-6
D: NA
size: NA
J: TRBJ2-5

CDR3: CASSHGGLGVNFNEQFF
DNA: TGTGCCAGCAGCCACGGAGGACTTGGGGTGAATTTTAATGAGCAGTTCTTC
length: 17
V: TRBV5-8
D: NA
size: NA
J: TRBJ2-1

CDR3: CASSLAGISYEQYF
DNA: TGTGCCAGCAGCTTAGCGGGAATCTCCTACGAGCAGTACTTC
length: 14
V: TRBV7-9
D: NA
size: many
J: TRBJ2-7

CDR3: CSVDGTGADTQYF
DNA: TGCAGCGTTGACGGGACAGGGGCAGATACGCAGTATTTT
length: 13
V: TRBV29-1
D: TRBD1
size: many
J: TRBJ2-3

CDR3: CASSLSLAANTGELFF
DNA: TGTGCCAGCAGCCTGTCTCTAGCGGCGAACACCGGGGAGCTGTTTTTT
length: 16
V: TRBV9
D: TRBD2
size: many
J: TRBJ2-2

CDR3: CSARGQGRTQYF
DNA: TGCAGTGCTAGAGGACAGGGAAGGACGCAGTATTTT
length: 12
V: TRBV20-1
D: TRBD1
size: many
J: TRBJ2-3

CDR3: CASSPYGDNEKLFF
DNA: TGTGCCAGCAGTCCGTACGGGGATAATGAAAAACTGTTTTTT
length: 14
V: TRBV12-3/TRBV12-4
D: NA
size: few
J: TRBJ1-4

CDR3: CATSRDYRETEAFF
DNA: TGTGCCACCAGCAGAGATTACAGGGAAACTGAAGCTTTCTTT
length: 14
V: TRBV15
D: NA
size: many
J: TRBJ1-1

CDR3: CASSKAGIAKNIQYF
DNA: TGTGCCAGCAGCAAAGCGGGGATAGCCAAAAACATTCAGTACTTC
length: 15
V: TRBV21-1
D: NA
size: many
J: TRBJ2-4

CDR3: CASSKVRAIQETQYF
DNA: TGTGCCAGCAGCAAAGTTCGTGCGATCCAAGAGACCCAGTACTTC
length: 15
V: TRBV21-1
D: NA
size: few
J: TRBJ2-5

CDR3: CASSQEVGSLNTEAFF
DNA: TGCGCCAGCAGCCAAGAGGTGGGGAGTCTGAACACTGAAGCTTTCTTT
length: 16
V: TRBV4-1
D: NA
size: many
J: TRBJ1-1

CDR3: CASSHFEAGGRTDTQYF
DNA: TGCGCCAGCAGCCACTTCGAAGCGGGAGGCCGCACAGATACGCAGTATTTT
length: 17
V: TRBV4-3
D: TRBD2
size: many
J: TRBJ2-3

CDR3: CASSQYRAPDTQYF
DNA: TGTGCCAGCAGCCAATACAGGGCCCCAGATACGCAGTATTTT
length: 14
V: TRBV7-9
D: NA
size: NA
J: TRBJ2-3

CDR3: CASSLTGRDPSGANVLTF
DNA: TGTGCCAGCAGCCTCACCGGGAGAGACCCCTCTGGGGCCAACGTCCTGACTTTC
length: 18
V: TRBV6-1
D: NA
size: NA
J: TRBJ2-6

CDR3: CASSSTAGTDTQYF
DNA: TGTGCCAGCTCATCCACAGCGGGCACAGATACGCAGTATTTT
length: 14
V: TRBV18
D: NA
size: NA
J: TRBJ2-3

CDR3: CASSPIGQGGTEAFF
DNA: TGCGCCAGCAGCCCCATCGGACAGGGTGGCACTGAAGCTTTCTTT
length: 15
V: TRBV4-1
D: TRBD1
size: few
J: TRBJ1-1

CDR3: CSARGGRGNIQYF
DNA: TGCAGTGCTAGAGGGGGAAGGGGAAACATTCAGTACTTC
length: 13
V: TRBV20-1
D: NA
size: NA
J: TRBJ2-4

CDR3: CASSCRIGAEAFF
DNA: TGTGCCAGCAGTTGCAGGATCGGAGCTGAAGCTTTCTTT
length: 13
V: TRBV6-5
D: NA
size: NA
J: TRBJ1-1

CDR3: CASIGGVGAGELFF
DNA: TGTGCCAGCATCGGGGGAGTGGGAGCCGGGGAGCTGTTTTTT
length: 14
V: TRBV12-3/TRBV12-4
D: NA
size: few
J: TRBJ2-2

CDR3: CASSGDRASYNEQFF
DNA: TGTGCCAGCAGCGGGGACAGGGCCTCCTACAATGAGCAGTTCTTC
length: 15
V: TRBV7-3
D: TRBD1
size: many
J: TRBJ2-1